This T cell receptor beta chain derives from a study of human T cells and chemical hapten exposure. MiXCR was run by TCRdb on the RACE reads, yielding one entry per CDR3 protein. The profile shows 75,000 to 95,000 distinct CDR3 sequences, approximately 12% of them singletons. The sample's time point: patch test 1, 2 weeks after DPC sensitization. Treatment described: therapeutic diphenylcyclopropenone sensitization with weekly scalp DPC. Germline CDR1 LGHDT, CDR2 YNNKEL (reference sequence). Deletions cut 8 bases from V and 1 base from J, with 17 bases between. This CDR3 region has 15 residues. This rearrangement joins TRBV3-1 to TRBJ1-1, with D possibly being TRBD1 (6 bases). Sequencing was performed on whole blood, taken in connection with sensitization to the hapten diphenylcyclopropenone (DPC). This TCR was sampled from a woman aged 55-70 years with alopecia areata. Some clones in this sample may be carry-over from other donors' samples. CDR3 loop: CASGLDRQENTEAFF. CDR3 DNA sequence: TGTGCCAGCGGACTAGACCGACAGGAGAACACTGAAGCTTTCTTT.